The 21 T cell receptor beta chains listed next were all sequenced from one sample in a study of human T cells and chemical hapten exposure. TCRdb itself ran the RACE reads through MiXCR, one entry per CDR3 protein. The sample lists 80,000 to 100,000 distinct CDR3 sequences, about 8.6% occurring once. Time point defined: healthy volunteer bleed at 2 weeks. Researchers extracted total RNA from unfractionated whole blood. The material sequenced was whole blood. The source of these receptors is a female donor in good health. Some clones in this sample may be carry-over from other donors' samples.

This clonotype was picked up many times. DNA of the CDR3: TGCGCCAGCAGACCGGGGGGACTAGCGGGAGCCAATGAGCAGTTCTTC. This encodes CASRPGGLAGANEQFF. The V and J genes are TRBV5-1 and TRBJ2-1; 14 nucleotides line up with TRBD2. Germline values: CDR1 SGHRS, CDR2 YFSETQ. Germline trimming cut 5 bases from V and 6 bases from J; bases unmatched to any gene: 7. The CDR3 is 16 amino acids.

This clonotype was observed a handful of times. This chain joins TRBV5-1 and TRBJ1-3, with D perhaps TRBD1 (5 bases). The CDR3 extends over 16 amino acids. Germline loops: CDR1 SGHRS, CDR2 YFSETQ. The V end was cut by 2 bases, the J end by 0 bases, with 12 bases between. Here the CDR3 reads CASSFGAGDSGNTIYF. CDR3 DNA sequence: TGCGCCAGCAGCTTCGGGGCAGGCGACTCTGGAAACACCATATATTTT.

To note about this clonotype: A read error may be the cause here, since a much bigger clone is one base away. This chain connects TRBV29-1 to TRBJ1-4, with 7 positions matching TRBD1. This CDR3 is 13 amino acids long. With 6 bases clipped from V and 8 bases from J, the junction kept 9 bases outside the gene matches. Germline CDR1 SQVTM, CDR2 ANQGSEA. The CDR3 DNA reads TGCAGCGTCGGGACAGAACGAGACGAAAAACTGTTTTTT. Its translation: CSVGTERDEKLFF.

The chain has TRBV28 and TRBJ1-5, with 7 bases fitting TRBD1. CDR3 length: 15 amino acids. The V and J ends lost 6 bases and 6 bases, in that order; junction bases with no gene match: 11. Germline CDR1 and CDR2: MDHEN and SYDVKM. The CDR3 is CASSRDSEGTQPQHF. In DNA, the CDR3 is TGTGCCAGCAGCCGGGACAGCGAAGGTACTCAGCCCCAGCATTTT. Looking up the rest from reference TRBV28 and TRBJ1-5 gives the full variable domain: DVKVTQSSRYLVKRTGEKVFLECVQDMDHENMFWYRQDPGLGLRLIYFSYDVKMKEKGDIPEGYSVSREKKERFSLILESASTNQTSMYLCASSRDSEGTQPQHFGDGTRLSIL.

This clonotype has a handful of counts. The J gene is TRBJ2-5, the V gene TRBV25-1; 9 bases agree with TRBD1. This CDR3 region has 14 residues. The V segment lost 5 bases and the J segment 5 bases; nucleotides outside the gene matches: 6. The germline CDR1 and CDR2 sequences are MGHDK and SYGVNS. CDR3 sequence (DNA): TGTGCCAGCAGTCACACAGGGGGCGGTGAGACCCAGTACTTC. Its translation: CASSHTGGGETQYF. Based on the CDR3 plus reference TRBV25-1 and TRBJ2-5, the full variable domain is EADIYQTPRYLVIGTGKKITLECSQTMGHDKMYWYQQDPGMELHLIHYSYGVNSTEKGDLSSESTVSRIRTEHFPLTLESARPSHTSQYLCASSHTGGGETQYFGPGTRLLVL.

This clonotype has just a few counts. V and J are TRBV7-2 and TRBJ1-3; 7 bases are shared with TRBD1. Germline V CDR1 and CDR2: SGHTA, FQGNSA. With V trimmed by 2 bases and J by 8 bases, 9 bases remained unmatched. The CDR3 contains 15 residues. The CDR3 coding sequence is TGTGCCAGCAGCTTAACAGGGGAATACGAAGACACCATATATTTT. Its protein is CASSLTGEYEDTIYF.

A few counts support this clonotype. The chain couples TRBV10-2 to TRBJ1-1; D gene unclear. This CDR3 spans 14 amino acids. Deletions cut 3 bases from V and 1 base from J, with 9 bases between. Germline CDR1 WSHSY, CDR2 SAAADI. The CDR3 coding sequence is TGCGCCAGCAGTGATAGGGTAGCGAACACTGAAGCTTTCTTT. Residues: CASSDRVANTEAFF.

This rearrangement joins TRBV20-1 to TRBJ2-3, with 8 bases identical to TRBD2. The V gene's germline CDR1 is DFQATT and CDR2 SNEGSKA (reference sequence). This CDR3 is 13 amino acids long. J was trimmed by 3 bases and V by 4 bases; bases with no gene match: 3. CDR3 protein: CSAKAGGTDTQYF. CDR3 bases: TGCAGTGCTAAGGCGGGGGGTACAGATACGCAGTATTTT.

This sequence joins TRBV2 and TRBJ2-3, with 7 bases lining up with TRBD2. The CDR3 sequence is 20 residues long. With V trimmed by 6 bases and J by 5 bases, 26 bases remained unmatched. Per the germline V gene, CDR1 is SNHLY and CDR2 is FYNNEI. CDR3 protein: CASRRPRTDVLAGVVDTQYF. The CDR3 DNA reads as TGTGCCAGCAGGAGACCAAGGACCGATGTTTTGGCGGGAGTGGTAGATACGCAGTATTTT.

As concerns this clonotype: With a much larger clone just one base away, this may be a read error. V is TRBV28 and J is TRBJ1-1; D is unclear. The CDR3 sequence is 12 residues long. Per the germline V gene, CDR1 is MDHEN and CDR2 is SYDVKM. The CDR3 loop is CVSSLMNTEAFF. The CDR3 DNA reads TGTGTCAGCAGCCTCATGAACACTGAAGCTTTCTTT.

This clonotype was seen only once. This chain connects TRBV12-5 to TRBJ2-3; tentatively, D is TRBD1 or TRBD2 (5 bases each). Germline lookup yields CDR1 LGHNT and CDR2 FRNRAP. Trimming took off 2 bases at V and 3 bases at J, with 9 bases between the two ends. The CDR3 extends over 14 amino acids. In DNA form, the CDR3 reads TGTGCTAGTGGTTTGTATGGGGGTACAGATACGCAGTATTTT. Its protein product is CASGLYGGTDTQYF.

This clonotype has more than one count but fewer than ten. CDR3 residues: CASRRAPYNEQFF. CDR3 in DNA: TGTGCCAGCCGCAGGGCTCCCTACAATGAGCAGTTCTTC. V usage is TRBV12-3 or TRBV12-4 and J usage is TRBJ2-1; TRBD1 might be the D (5 bases). The germline V and J ends were trimmed by 8 bases and 2 bases, with 10 bases remaining between them. The CDR3 extends over 13 amino acids.

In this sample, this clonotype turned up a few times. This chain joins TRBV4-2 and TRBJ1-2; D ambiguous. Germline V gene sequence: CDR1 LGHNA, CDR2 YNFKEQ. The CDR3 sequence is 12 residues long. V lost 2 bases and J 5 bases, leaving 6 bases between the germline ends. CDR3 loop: CASSQSTYGYTF. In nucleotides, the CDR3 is TGTGCCAGCAGCCAATCCACTTATGGCTACACCTTC.

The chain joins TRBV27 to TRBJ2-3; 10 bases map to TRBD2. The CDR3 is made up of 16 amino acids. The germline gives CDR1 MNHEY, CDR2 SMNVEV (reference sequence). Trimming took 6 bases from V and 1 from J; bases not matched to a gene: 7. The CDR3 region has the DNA TGTGCCAGCAGCTCCCTCGGGACTAGCGGCACAGATACGCAGTATTTT. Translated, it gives CASSSLGTSGTDTQYF.

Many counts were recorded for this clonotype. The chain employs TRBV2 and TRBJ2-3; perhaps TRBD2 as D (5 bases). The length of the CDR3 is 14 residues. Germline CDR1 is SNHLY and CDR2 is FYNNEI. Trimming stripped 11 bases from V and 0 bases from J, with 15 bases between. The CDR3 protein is CASLAGASTDTQYF. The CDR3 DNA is TGTGCCTCTCTAGCCGGAGCTAGCACAGATACGCAGTATTTT.

CDR3 protein: CASSLIARDWGKTQYF. CDR3 in DNA: TGTGCCAGCAGCTTGATTGCTAGGGACTGGGGAAAGACCCAGTACTTC. The chain recombines TRBV5-6 with TRBJ2-5; D might be TRBD2 (6 bases). This CDR3 has 16 residues. Germline assignment: CDR1 SGHDT and CDR2 YYEEEE. Deletions cut 1 base from V and 6 bases from J, with 19 bases between.

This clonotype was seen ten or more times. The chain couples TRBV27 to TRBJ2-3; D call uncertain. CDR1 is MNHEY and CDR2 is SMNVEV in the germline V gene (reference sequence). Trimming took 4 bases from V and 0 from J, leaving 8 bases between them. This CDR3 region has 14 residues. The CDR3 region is CASSSGESTDTQYF. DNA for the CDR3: TGTGCCAGCAGTTCTGGCGAGAGCACAGATACGCAGTATTTT.

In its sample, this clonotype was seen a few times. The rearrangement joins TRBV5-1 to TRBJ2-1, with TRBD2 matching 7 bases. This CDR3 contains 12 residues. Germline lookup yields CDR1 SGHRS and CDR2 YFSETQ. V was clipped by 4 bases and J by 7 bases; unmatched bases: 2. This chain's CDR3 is CASSREGNEQFF. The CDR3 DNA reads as TGCGCCAGCAGCAGGGAGGGGAATGAGCAGTTCTTC.

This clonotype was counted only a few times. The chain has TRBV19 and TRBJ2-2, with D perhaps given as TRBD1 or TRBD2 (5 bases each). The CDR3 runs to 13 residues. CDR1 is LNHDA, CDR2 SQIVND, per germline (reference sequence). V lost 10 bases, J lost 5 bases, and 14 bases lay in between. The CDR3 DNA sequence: TGTGCCACCTCATTGGGGACGACCGGGGAGCTGTTTTTT. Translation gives CATSLGTTGELFF.

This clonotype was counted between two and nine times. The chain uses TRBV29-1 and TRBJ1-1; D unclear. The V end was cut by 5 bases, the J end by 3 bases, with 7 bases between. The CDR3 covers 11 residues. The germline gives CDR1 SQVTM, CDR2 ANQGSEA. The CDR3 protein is CSVRLYTEAFF. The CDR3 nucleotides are TGCAGCGTTCGACTGTACACTGAAGCTTTCTTT. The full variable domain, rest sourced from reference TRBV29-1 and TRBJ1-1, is SAVISQKPSRDICQRGTSLTIQCQVDSQVTMMFWYRQQPGQSLTLIATANQGSEATYESGFVIDKFPISRPNLTFSTLTVSNMSPEDSSIYLCSVRLYTEAFFGQGTRLTVV.

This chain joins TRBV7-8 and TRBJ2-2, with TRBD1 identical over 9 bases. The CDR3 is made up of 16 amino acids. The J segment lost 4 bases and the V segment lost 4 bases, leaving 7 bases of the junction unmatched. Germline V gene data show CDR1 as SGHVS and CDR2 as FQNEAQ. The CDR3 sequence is CASSSPGQGVTGELFF. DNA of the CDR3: TGTGCCAGCAGCTCTCCGGGACAGGGCGTCACCGGGGAGCTGTTTTTT.